The 13 T cell receptor beta chains below come from one sample, sequenced in a study of Tregs in tolerant kidney transplant recipients. Clones were sequenced by immunoSEQ multiplex PCR, and TCRdb holds only the in-frame ones, with some missing. Of about 64,000 clones listed, under 98% are singletons. The source material was Tregs from blood, sampled before the transplant. The receptors were gathered from a human donor who received a combined kidney and bone marrow transplant.

The V call is TRBV28, the J call TRBJ1-2; tentatively, D is TRBD1 (5 bases). Germline assignment: CDR1 MDHEN and CDR2 SYDVKM. The CDR3 totals 13 residues. The germline V and J ends were trimmed by 2 bases and 7 bases, with 11 bases remaining between them. The CDR3 loop is CASSLAGNLGYTF. CDR3 in DNA: TGTGCCAGCAGTTTAGCAGGGAATCTTGGCTACACCTTC.

This chain connects TRBV4-1 to TRBJ2-3, with 12 bases aligning to TRBD2. The CDR3 is 18 residues long. Germline loops: CDR1 MGHRA, CDR2 YSYEKL. V was pared by 4 bases and J by 4 bases, with 12 bases of the junction left unmatched. The CDR3 is CASSPRALAGGPPDTQYF. The DNA of the CDR3 is TGCGCCAGCAGCCCCCGGGCTCTAGCGGGAGGGCCACCAGATACGCAGTATTTT.

The rearrangement links TRBV10-3 to TRBJ1-6; tentatively, D is TRBD1 (6 bases). The germline gives CDR1 ENHRY, CDR2 SYGVKD. Deletions cut 8 bases from V and 10 bases from J, with 12 bases between. The length of the CDR3 is 12 residues. For the CDR3, the DNA is TGTGCCATCCGGGACATAGGGTCACCCCTCCACTTT. It codes for CAIRDIGSPLHF.

This clone was seen only once. This chain joins TRBV10-3 and TRBJ2-3; 9 nucleotides align to TRBD1. Germline-derived CDR1 and CDR2 are ENHRY and SYGVKD. The J segment lost 3 bases and the V segment lost 4 bases, leaving 8 bases of the junction unmatched. This CDR3 is built from 16 residues. The CDR3 reads CAISAQGAFSTDTQYF. In nucleotides, the CDR3 is TGTGCCATCAGTGCACAGGGGGCGTTCTCGACAGATACGCAGTATTTT.

The chain employs TRBV7-2 and TRBJ2-7; 7 positions agree with TRBD1. Germline loops: CDR1 SGHTA, CDR2 FQGNSA. V dropped 1 base and J dropped 0; count of bases not matched to a gene: 3. The CDR3 sequence is 15 residues long. For the CDR3, the DNA is TGTGCCAGCAGCTTAGTAGCAGGGGGCTCCTACGAGCAGTACTTC. Amino acid sequence: CASSLVAGGSYEQYF.

J is TRBJ2-1 and V is TRBV11-2; D is possibly TRBD1 (5 bases). Germline-derived CDR1 and CDR2 are SGHAT and FQNNGV. The length of the CDR3 is 16 residues. Trimming cost V 4 bases and J 0 bases, with 13 bases left between them. CDR3 sequence: CASSSLPGISYNEQFF. CDR3 DNA: TGTGCCAGCAGCTCCCTCCCAGGGATCTCCTACAATGAGCAGTTCTTC.

The chain has TRBV7-3 and TRBJ2-2; no firm D call. Germline CDR1 and CDR2: SGHTA and FQGTGA. The V end lost 2 bases, the J end lost 8 bases, and 6 bases lay between the germline ends. CDR3 length: 12 amino acids. CDR3 sequence (DNA): TGTGCCAGCAGCTTAGTACAGGGGGAGCTGTTTTTT. Its protein product is CASSLVQGELFF.

The rearrangement joins TRBV28 to TRBJ2-7; the match to TRBD1 covers 8 bases. CDR1 and CDR2 from the germline V gene are MDHEN and SYDVKM. The CDR3 contains 15 residues. J gave up 0 bases and V 3 bases, and 4 bases lay outside the gene matches. The CDR3 DNA is TGTGCCAGCAGTTTCCGGGACAGGCTCTCCTACGAGCAGTACTTC. Its translation is CASSFRDRLSYEQYF.

The chain joins TRBV7-9 to TRBJ2-5, with a possible D match to TRBD2 (5 bases). Per germline, CDR1 SEHNR and CDR2 FQNEAQ (reference sequence). Trimming took 2 bases from V and 5 from J, leaving 15 bases between them. CDR3 length: 15 residues. CDR3 sequence (DNA): TGTGCCAGCAGCTTAACGGGATCCTATCTTGAGACCCAGTACTTC. Its protein product is CASSLTGSYLETQYF.

The genes are TRBV5-4 and TRBJ1-4, with 9 bases fitting TRBD1. V dropped 7 bases and J dropped 6; count of bases not matched to a gene: 10. CDR1 and CDR2 (germline): SGHNT, YYREEE (reference sequence). The CDR3 runs 15 residues. DNA for the CDR3: TGTGCCAGCGGAGCAAAGCGGACAGGGGATGAAAAACTGTTTTTT. Amino acids: CASGAKRTGDEKLFF.

This clone was found once. The chain is built from TRBV19 and TRBJ1-5; the match to TRBD1 covers 9 bases. Germline CDR1 is LNHDA and CDR2 is SQIVND (reference sequence). The CDR3 has 15 residues. The trim removed 7 bases at V and 6 bases at J, leaving 10 bases unmatched. The CDR3 DNA follows: TGTGCCAGTACCCCACCGGGACAGGGAGCTCAGCCCCAGCATTTT. Its translation is CASTPPGQGAQPQHF.

Only a few counts were recorded for this clone. V is TRBV19 and J is TRBJ1-5; D possibly corresponds to TRBD1 (5 bases). The CDR3 is made up of 15 amino acids. The V end was cut by 1 base, the J end by 2 bases, with 9 bases between. Germline CDR1 LNHDA, CDR2 SQIVND (reference sequence). DNA of the CDR3: TGTGCCAGTAGTATAGCAGGAGGGGGCAATCAGCCCCAGCATTTT. Translation: CASSIAGGGNQPQHF.

The chain joins TRBV9 to TRBJ2-1; 7 nucleotides agree with TRBD1. The V and J ends lost 3 bases and 9 bases, in that order; junction bases with no gene match: 9. Germline V gives CDR1 SGDLS, CDR2 YYNGEE. The CDR3 has 14 amino acids. This chain's CDR3 is CASSGGQAPFEQFF. The CDR3 bases are TGTGCCAGCAGCGGAGGACAGGCTCCTTTTGAGCAGTTCTTC.